The present entry profiles one TCR beta chain with its context. Germline assignment: CDR1 MNHEY and CDR2 SVGAGI. V was shortened by 4 bases and J by 6 bases, with 13 bases between the two germline ends. This CDR3 is 13 amino acids long. Original methodology: Amplified reference gene primers provided the basis for estimating nucleated cell counts. Sequencing was performed with immunoSEQ multiplex PCR; in TCRdb, only in-frame clones are kept and a portion is missing. V and J calls and clone size are copied from that table; D and trimming were computed from the DNA. This sample carries 490,000 or so clones, approximately 90% of them seen once, and the ten largest clones take under 9.5%. The sample belongs to a study of blood T cell repertoires in COVID-19. Study-wide context: Sites in the United States, Italy and Spain provided acute and convalescent COVID-19 samples. From T cells, B-cell-depleted T cells, or PBMCs came the material, which was cDNA or gDNA.

This receptor was identified in a woman aged 55-69 years who had recovered from COVID-19. Sequencing was carried out using PBMCs or T cells enriched from blood (not recorded which). V and J are TRBV6-5 and TRBJ2-7; a weak D match, TRBD1 (5 bases). CDR3: CASSSPRVGEQYF. CDR3 in DNA: TGTGCCAGCAGTTCCCCCAGGGTGGGCGAGCAGTACTTC.